The rows below give T cell receptor beta chains drawn from one sample of a study of blood T cell repertoires in COVID-19. TCRdb keeps only in-frame clones here, not all; method: immunoSEQ multiplex PCR. The table records hundreds of thousands of clones, approximately 88% of them present only once. Sequenced: PBMCs or T cells enriched from blood (not recorded which). These receptor sequences come from a woman aged 18-30 years who had recovered from COVID-19. CDR3s include the opening cysteine and the closing phenylalanine or tryptophan. Fields, in order: V gene, D gene, clone size, J gene, CDR3 protein, CDR3 DNA. The D gene is left open where the match is weak. Size is omitted from some rows. Given values are once, few, many or a class for expanded clones.

v_gene: TRBV4-2
d_gene: TRBD1
abundance: NA
j_gene: TRBJ1-2
CDR3aa: CASRLTGVNYGYTF
CDR3nt: TGTGCCAGCAGGTTGACAGGGGTAAACTATGGCTACACCTTC

v_gene: TRBV5-1
d_gene: TRBD1
abundance: NA
j_gene: TRBJ2-7
CDR3aa: CASSSTPGQSYEQYF
CDR3nt: TGCGCCAGCAGCTCGACACCGGGACAGTCCTACGAGCAGTACTTC

v_gene: TRBV7-2
d_gene: NA
abundance: NA
j_gene: TRBJ1-3
CDR3aa: CASSLARSTRNTIYF
CDR3nt: TGTGCCAGCAGCTTAGCCAGAAGTACGAGAAACACCATATATTTT

v_gene: TRBV7-2
d_gene: TRBD2
abundance: few
j_gene: TRBJ2-7
CDR3aa: CASSPTSGRDGEQYF
CDR3nt: TGTGCCAGCAGCCCAACTAGCGGGAGGGATGGCGAGCAGTACTTC

v_gene: TRBV27
d_gene: NA
abundance: few
j_gene: TRBJ1-4
CDR3aa: CASRGDALNEKLFF
CDR3nt: TGTGCCAGCCGGGGGGACGCACTTAATGAAAAACTGTTTTTT

v_gene: TRBV5-4
d_gene: NA
abundance: NA
j_gene: TRBJ2-7
CDR3aa: CASSLNSGEQYF
CDR3nt: TGTGCCAGCAGCTTGAATAGCGGTGAGCAGTACTTC

v_gene: TRBV7-9
d_gene: NA
abundance: NA
j_gene: TRBJ1-2
CDR3aa: CASSLPVQANYGYTF
CDR3nt: TGTGCCAGCAGCTTACCGGTTCAAGCTAACTATGGCTACACCTTC

v_gene: TRBV27
d_gene: NA
abundance: NA
j_gene: TRBJ1-1
CDR3aa: CASRFASTVIEAFF
CDR3nt: TGTGCCAGCAGATTTGCCTCGACAGTTATTGAGGCTTTCTTT

v_gene: TRBV27
d_gene: NA
abundance: NA
j_gene: TRBJ1-2
CDR3aa: CASSYTDSSSGYTF
CDR3nt: TGTGCCAGCAGCTACACGGACTCCTCCTCTGGCTACACCTTC

v_gene: TRBV9
d_gene: TRBD1
abundance: NA
j_gene: TRBJ2-1
CDR3aa: CASSADRGVNEQFF
CDR3nt: TGTGCCAGCAGCGCGGACAGGGGGGTCAATGAGCAGTTCTTC

v_gene: TRBV12-5
d_gene: NA
abundance: NA
j_gene: TRBJ2-1
CDR3aa: CASGFSGDEQFF
CDR3nt: TGTGCTAGTGGATTTTCAGGGGATGAGCAGTTCTTC

v_gene: TRBV21-1
d_gene: NA
abundance: few
j_gene: TRBJ1-4
CDR3aa: CASSKDAPGREKLFF
CDR3nt: TGTGCCAGCAGCAAAGACGCCCCGGGTAGGGAAAAACTGTTTTTT

v_gene: TRBV9
d_gene: NA
abundance: NA
j_gene: TRBJ1-6
CDR3aa: CASSVGGANSPLHF
CDR3nt: TGTGCCAGCAGCGTAGGGGGCGCTAATTCACCCCTCCACTTT

v_gene: TRBV27
d_gene: NA
abundance: NA
j_gene: TRBJ1-5
CDR3aa: CASSLRQANQPQHF
CDR3nt: TGTGCCAGCAGTTTACGACAGGCCAATCAGCCCCAGCATTTT

v_gene: TRBV24-1
d_gene: TRBD1
abundance: NA
j_gene: TRBJ1-5
CDR3aa: CATSDPGTAEGPQHF
CDR3nt: TGTGCCACCAGTGATCCCGGGACAGCCGAAGGGCCCCAGCATTTT

v_gene: TRBV27
d_gene: NA
abundance: NA
j_gene: TRBJ1-1
CDR3aa: CASSYSGPGEAFF
CDR3nt: TGTGCCAGCAGTTATAGCGGACCTGGGGAAGCTTTCTTT

v_gene: TRBV5-4
d_gene: NA
abundance: NA
j_gene: TRBJ2-3
CDR3aa: CASSLGLASGPRDTQYF
CDR3nt: TGTGCCAGCAGCTTGGGCCTCGCATCAGGGCCTCGAGATACGCAGTATTTT

v_gene: TRBV5-4
d_gene: TRBD2
abundance: NA
j_gene: TRBJ2-7
CDR3aa: CASSPGGRGTYEQYF
CDR3nt: TGTGCCAGCAGCCCGGGGGGGCGGGGGACCTACGAGCAGTACTTC

v_gene: TRBV6-4
d_gene: NA
abundance: NA
j_gene: TRBJ2-7
CDR3aa: CASSPGLGWGEQYF
CDR3nt: TGTGCCAGCAGTCCCGGACTCGGGTGGGGCGAGCAGTACTTC

v_gene: TRBV4-3
d_gene: NA
abundance: NA
j_gene: TRBJ1-2
CDR3aa: CASSQDLQRTNYGYTF
CDR3nt: TGCGCCAGCAGCCAAGATTTGCAGCGCACTAACTATGGCTACACCTTC

v_gene: TRBV18
d_gene: TRBD2
abundance: NA
j_gene: TRBJ2-7
CDR3aa: CASSPPLTSGSVAEQYF
CDR3nt: TGTGCCAGCTCACCACCGTTGACTAGCGGGAGTGTGGCCGAGCAGTACTTC

v_gene: TRBV7-3
d_gene: NA
abundance: NA
j_gene: TRBJ1-2
CDR3aa: CASSSQAGSGYTF
CDR3nt: TGTGCCAGCAGCTCCCAAGCGGGCTCTGGCTACACCTTC

v_gene: TRBV24-1
d_gene: NA
abundance: NA
j_gene: TRBJ2-1
CDR3aa: CATTGPKLSGEQFF
CDR3nt: TGTGCCACCACTGGACCGAAACTGAGCGGTGAGCAGTTCTTC

v_gene: TRBV28
d_gene: NA
abundance: NA
j_gene: TRBJ1-4
CDR3aa: CASSLSGDGEKLFF
CDR3nt: TGTGCCAGCAGTTTATCAGGGGATGGGGAAAAACTGTTTTTT

v_gene: TRBV9
d_gene: TRBD2
abundance: NA
j_gene: TRBJ2-1
CDR3aa: CASSVLLGTINEQFF
CDR3nt: TGTGCCAGCAGCGTATTACTCGGGACTATCAATGAGCAGTTCTTC

v_gene: TRBV5-6
d_gene: NA
abundance: NA
j_gene: TRBJ1-6
CDR3aa: CASSLDVGATIYNSPLHF
CDR3nt: TGTGCCAGCAGCTTGGATGTAGGAGCGACCATCTATAATTCACCCCTCCACTTT

v_gene: TRBV7-9
d_gene: TRBD1
abundance: NA
j_gene: TRBJ1-1
CDR3aa: CASRLLTLQGEAFF
CDR3nt: TGTGCCAGCAGACTACTTACTCTACAGGGGGAAGCTTTCTTT